This T cell receptor (beta chain) was captured by sequencing in a study of T cell responses to AZD1222 COVID-19 vaccine. Study-wide findings and caveats: Clonal diversity may have been underestimated, and the donors were mostly white British, with more females than males. Spike-specific TCR breadth and depth were elevated following two AZD1222 doses.

Pooling was applied to second doses at about 4 or about 12 weeks. The table came from immunoSEQ multiplex PCR; TCRdb's copy has only in-frame clones and leaves some out. The sample carries 70,000 to 95,000 clones, roughly 90% recorded once. For this clone: What it binds is unknown.

The receptor was isolated from an adult who received the AZD1222 COVID-19 vaccine. The sequencing used peripheral blood, collected 28 days after the second AZD1222 dose.

In DNA form, the CDR3 reads TGTGCCTGGAGTGTAAACAATCAGGGCTACACCTTC. Encoded protein: CAWSVNNQGYTF. The V and J genes are TRBV30 and TRBJ1-2; D remains ambiguous. Looked up from germline, CDR1 is GTSNPN and CDR2 is SVGIG (reference sequence). This CDR3 is built from 12 residues. V gave up 0 bases and J gave up 8 bases, with 10 bases separating them.